This record concerns one TCR beta chain sequence. Its antigen is unidentified. The entry originates in a study of neurological immune-mediated disorders. Findings of the study overall: HTLV-1-associated myelopathy showed the most TCR clonal expansion; multiple sclerosis the least, below healthy controls.

This CDR3 contains 15 residues. Trimming removed 2 bases from V and 7 bases from J, with 13 bases in between. In germline, CDR1 is SGDLS, CDR2 YYNGEE. Time point specified: technical triplicate 3. MiXCR was run by TCRdb on the 5' RACE reads, yielding one entry per CDR3 protein. The sample lists 45,000 or so distinct CDR3 sequences; 20% to 25% were seen once. This sequence originates from a man aged 60 to 69 with HTLV-1-associated myelopathy (HAM/TSP). The rearrangement links TRBV9 to TRBJ1-6; D ambiguous. Sequencing was performed on PBMCs. CDR3: CASSVRRELNSPLHF. CDR3 DNA sequence: TGTGCCAGCAGCGTGAGGAGGGAACTGAATTCACCCCTCCACTTT.